A single sample gave rise to the 14 T cell receptor beta chains below, sequenced in a study of shared clonotypes between healthy human individuals. Sequencing was performed with immunoSEQ multiplex PCR; in TCRdb, only in-frame clones are kept and a portion is missing. The sample has 2 million to 2.5 million clones, roughly 96% seen once. Sequencing used naive CD4+ T cells sorted from blood. This sample's subset: CD45RA+ positively selected. The source is a young man in good health.

The genes are TRBV11-2 and TRBJ2-6, with 10 bases aligning to TRBD1. J gave up 4 bases and V 4 bases, and 4 bases lay outside the gene matches. The CDR3 consists of 16 residues. In germline, CDR1 is SGHAT, CDR2 FQNNGV. The CDR3 region is CASSWDRGSGANVLTF. For the CDR3, the DNA is TGTGCCAGCAGCTGGGACAGGGGATCCGGGGCCAACGTCCTGACTTTC.

As concerns this clone: Germline is not matched at one junction end, which may reflect a read error. This sequence joins TRBV15 and TRBJ2-7; a weak D match, TRBD1 (6 bases). There are 15 residues in the CDR3. CDR1 and CDR2 (germline): LNHNV, YYDKDF (reference sequence). The CDR3 sequence: CATSRVWGQVDPSNF. The CDR3 coding sequence is TGTGCCACCAGCAGAGTTTGGGGACAAGTGGACCCGAGTAACTTC.

This clone has only one observation. Here the CDR3 reads CASRQRQGAAEAFF. The CDR3 region has the DNA TGTGCCAGCAGACAAAGACAGGGGGCCGCTGAAGCTTTCTTT. This chain joins TRBV27 and TRBJ1-1; 10 bases match TRBD1. Germline CDR1 MNHEY, CDR2 SMNVEV (reference sequence). The J segment lost 6 bases and the V segment lost 6 bases, leaving 7 bases of the junction unmatched. CDR3 length: 14 residues.

The genes are TRBV9 and TRBJ2-6; D uncertain. The CDR3 runs 15 residues. The germline V gene has CDR1 SGDLS and CDR2 YYNGEE. Deletions cut 1 base from V and 4 bases from J, with 9 bases between. The CDR3 sequence is CASSVSGGGANVLTF. The CDR3 DNA is TGTGCCAGCAGCGTATCAGGCGGAGGGGCCAACGTCCTGACTTTC. The full variable domain, in which reference TRBV9 and TRBJ2-6 provide the parts outside the CDR3, is DSGVTQTPKHLITATGQRVTLRCSPRSGDLSVYWYQQSLDQGLQFLIQYYNGEERAKGNILERFSAQQFPDLHSELNLSSLELGDSALYFCASSVSGGGANVLTFGAGSRLTVL.

The genes are TRBV5-1 and TRBJ1-2, with no clear D. There are 14 residues in the CDR3. Trimming cost V 0 bases and J 0 bases, with 6 bases left between them. Germline CDR1 is SGHRS and CDR2 is YFSETQ. Here the CDR3 reads CASSLESTNYGYTF. The CDR3 DNA follows: TGCGCCAGCAGCTTGGAGAGTACTAACTATGGCTACACCTTC.

This chain connects TRBV5-6 to TRBJ2-2; the match to TRBD2 covers 7 bases. The length of the CDR3 is 18 residues. The ends lost 3 bases at V and 2 bases at J; junction bases unmatched: 13. CDR1 and CDR2 (germline): SGHDT, YYEEEE. DNA for the CDR3: TGTGCCAGCAGCTCACCCGGTGGGAGGGTTAGAAACACCGGGGAGCTGTTTTTT. Its translation: CASSSPGGRVRNTGELFF.

The V gene is TRBV5-1, the J gene TRBJ2-7; 7 bases line up with TRBD1. Germline V gene data show CDR1 as SGHRS and CDR2 as YFSETQ. The CDR3 has 15 amino acids. The junction had 9 bases not matched to a gene; V was cut back by 4 bases and J by 2 bases. CDR3 sequence: CASSSTGAGTYEQYF. CDR3 nucleotides: TGCGCCAGCAGCAGTACAGGGGCCGGGACCTACGAGCAGTACTTC.

The V and J genes are TRBV6-6 and TRBJ2-7; D gene uncertain. This CDR3 has 14 residues. Trimming cost V 2 bases and J 5 bases, with 13 bases left between them. In germline, CDR1 is MNHNY, CDR2 SVGAGI (reference sequence). This CDR3 is CASSYPATGHEQYF. CDR3 DNA sequence: TGTGCCAGCAGTTACCCAGCCACCGGACACGAGCAGTACTTC.

This chain connects TRBV5-4 to TRBJ2-7; 7 bases match TRBD2. V was clipped by 3 bases and J by 1 base; unmatched bases: 7. The CDR3 is made up of 15 amino acids. Germline CDR1 reads SGHNT; CDR2 reads YYREEE (reference sequence). The CDR3 DNA is TGTGCCAGCAGCTACCGGACTAGTCGTTCCTACGAGCAGTACTTC. It encodes CASSYRTSRSYEQYF.

This sequence joins TRBV6-6 and TRBJ2-7; 11 bases agree with TRBD2. Germline values: CDR1 MNHNY, CDR2 SVGAGI (reference sequence). The CDR3 length is 15 residues. V trimming: 7 bases; J trimming: 3 bases; junction bases outside the gene matches: 8. The CDR3 DNA reads TGTGCCAGCATGACTCTAGCGGGAGGTGTCTACGAGCAGTACTTC. Translation: CASMTLAGGVYEQYF.

The chain has TRBV6-5 and TRBJ2-1, with TRBD2 matching 12 bases. The CDR3 totals 15 residues. Unmatched junction bases numbered 4, after V lost 6 bases and J lost 4 bases. CDR1 and CDR2 (germline): MNHEY, SVGAGI. CDR3 sequence: CASSRTSGIYNEQFF. CDR3 sequence (DNA): TGTGCCAGCAGCCGGACTAGCGGGATATACAATGAGCAGTTCTTC.

CDR3 in DNA: TGTGCCAGCAGTGAATGGGTTGGGACGGCCGGCTACACCTTC. Its translation: CASSEWVGTAGYTF. V is TRBV2 and J is TRBJ1-2; tentative D call: TRBD1 (5 bases). From germline, CDR1 is SNHLY and CDR2 FYNNEI. The ends were cut back, 2 bases at V and 8 bases at J, with 15 bases in the middle. The length of the CDR3 is 14 residues.

The chain recombines TRBV11-2 with TRBJ1-1, with D possibly being TRBD1 (6 bases). The germline CDR1 and CDR2 sequences are SGHAT and FQNNGV. V was trimmed by 5 bases and J by 1 base, leaving 20 bases between them. CDR3 length: 17 amino acids. The CDR3 nucleotides are TGTGCCAGCAGCCCCTATCGGGTGGGGGGCCCGAACACTGAAGCTTTCTTT. Translating it yields CASSPYRVGGPNTEAFF.

The chain carries TRBV5-1 and TRBJ2-7; 10 bases agree with TRBD1. This CDR3 has 15 amino acids. Trimming at V came to 2 bases and at J to 5 bases, leaving 7 bases not matched to a gene. Germline assignment: CDR1 SGHRS and CDR2 YFSETQ. The CDR3 DNA reads TGCGCCAGCAGCTTACATCCGGGACAGGGGAACGAGCAGTACTTC. It specifies CASSLHPGQGNEQYF.